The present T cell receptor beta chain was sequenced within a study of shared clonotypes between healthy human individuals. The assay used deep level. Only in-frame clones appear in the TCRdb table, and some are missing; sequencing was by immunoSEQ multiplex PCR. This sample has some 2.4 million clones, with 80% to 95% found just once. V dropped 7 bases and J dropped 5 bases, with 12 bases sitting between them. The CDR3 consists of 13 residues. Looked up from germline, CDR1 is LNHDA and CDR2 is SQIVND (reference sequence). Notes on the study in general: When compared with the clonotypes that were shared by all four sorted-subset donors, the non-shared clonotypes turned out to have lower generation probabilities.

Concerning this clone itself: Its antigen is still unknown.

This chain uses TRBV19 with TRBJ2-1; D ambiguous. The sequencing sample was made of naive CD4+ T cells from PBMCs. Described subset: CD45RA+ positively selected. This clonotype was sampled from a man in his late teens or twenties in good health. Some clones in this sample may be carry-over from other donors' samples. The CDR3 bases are TGTGCCAGTACACTGGACGGTAACAATGAGCAGTTCTTC. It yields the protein CASTLDGNNEQFF.